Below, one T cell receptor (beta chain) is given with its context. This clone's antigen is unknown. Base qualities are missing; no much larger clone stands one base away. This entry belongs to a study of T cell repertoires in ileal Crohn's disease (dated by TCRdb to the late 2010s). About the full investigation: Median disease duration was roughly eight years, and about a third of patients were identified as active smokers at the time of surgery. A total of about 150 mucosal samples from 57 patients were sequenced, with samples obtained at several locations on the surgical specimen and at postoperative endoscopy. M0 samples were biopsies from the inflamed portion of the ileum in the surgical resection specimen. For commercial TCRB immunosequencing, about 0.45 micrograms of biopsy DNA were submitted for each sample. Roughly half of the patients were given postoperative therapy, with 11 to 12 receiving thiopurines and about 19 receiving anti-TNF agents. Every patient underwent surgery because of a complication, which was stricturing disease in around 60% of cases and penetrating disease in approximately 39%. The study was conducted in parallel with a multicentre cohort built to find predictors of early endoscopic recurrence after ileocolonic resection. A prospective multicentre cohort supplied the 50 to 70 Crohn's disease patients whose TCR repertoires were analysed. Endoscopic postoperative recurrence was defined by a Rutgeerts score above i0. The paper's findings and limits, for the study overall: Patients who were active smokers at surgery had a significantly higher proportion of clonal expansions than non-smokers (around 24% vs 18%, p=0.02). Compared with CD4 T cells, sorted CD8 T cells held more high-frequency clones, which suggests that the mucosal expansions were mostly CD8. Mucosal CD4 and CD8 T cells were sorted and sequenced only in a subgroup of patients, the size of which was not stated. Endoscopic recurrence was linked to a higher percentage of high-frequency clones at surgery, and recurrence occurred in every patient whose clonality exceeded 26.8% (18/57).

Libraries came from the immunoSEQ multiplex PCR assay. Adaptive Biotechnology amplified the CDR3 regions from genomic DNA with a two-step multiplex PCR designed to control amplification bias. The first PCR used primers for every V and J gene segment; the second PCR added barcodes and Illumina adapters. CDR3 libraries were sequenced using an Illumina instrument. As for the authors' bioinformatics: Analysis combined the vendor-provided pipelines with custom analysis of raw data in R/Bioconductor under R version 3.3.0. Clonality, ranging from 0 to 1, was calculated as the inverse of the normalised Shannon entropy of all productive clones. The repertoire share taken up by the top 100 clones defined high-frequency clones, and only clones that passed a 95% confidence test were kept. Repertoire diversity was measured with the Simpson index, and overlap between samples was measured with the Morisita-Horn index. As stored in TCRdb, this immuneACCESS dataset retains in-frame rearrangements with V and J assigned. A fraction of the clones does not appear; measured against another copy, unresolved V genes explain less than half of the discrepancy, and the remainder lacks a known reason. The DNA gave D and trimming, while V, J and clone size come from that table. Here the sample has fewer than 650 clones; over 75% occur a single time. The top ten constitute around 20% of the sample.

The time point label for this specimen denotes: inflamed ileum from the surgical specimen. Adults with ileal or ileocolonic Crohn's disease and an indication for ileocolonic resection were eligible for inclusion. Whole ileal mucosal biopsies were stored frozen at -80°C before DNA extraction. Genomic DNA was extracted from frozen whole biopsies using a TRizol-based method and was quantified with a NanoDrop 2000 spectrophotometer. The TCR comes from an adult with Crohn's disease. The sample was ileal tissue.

The DNA sequence reads TGCGCCAGCAGACTTTCAGGGGGTAGCACAGATACGCAGTATTTT. Translated, this is CASRLSGGSTDTQYF. Recombination linked TRBV5-1 to TRBJ2-3, and 7 bases in between align with TRBD1. CDR3 length: 15 amino acids, cysteine to phenylalanine. Only the CDR3 DNA is retained, 45 bases long and in frame from the first base. Reading the germline V gene gives CDR1 SGHRS and CDR2 YFSETQ. For this chain, trimming is 5 bases at the V end and 0 bases at the J end, and the number of junction bases without a gene match is 6.